Reported below is one T cell receptor beta chain. Its target is not known. Using its own MiXCR run on the RT-PCR reads, TCRdb lists one record per CDR3 protein. The sample yields under 12,000 distinct CDR3 sequences, under 85% seen once. V was cut by 5 bases and J by 6 bases, with 8 bases left in between. This CDR3 spans 12 amino acids. This entry comes from a study of yellow fever vaccine responses in identical twins. General study points: Twins' vaccine T cell response reportedly seemed partly convergent, partly personalized.

The specimen comprised T cells from blood (PBMCs), unsorted or a sorted subset (not recorded which), sampled before or after yellow fever vaccination (not recorded which). This TCR came from a woman younger than 35 who received the yellow fever vaccine. The chain uses TRBV12-3 or TRBV12-4 and TRBJ2-4; D might be TRBD2 (5 bases). The CDR3, as DNA: TGTGCCAGCAGTACCGGGGTAAACATTCAGTACTTC. Encoded protein: CASSTGVNIQYF.